Detailed here is one T cell receptor (beta chain). This clonotype came up many times. This receptor's antigen is unknown. Base qualities are not recorded, but no much larger clone differs from it by a single base. The CDR1 and CDR2 encoded by the germline V gene are SGHAT and FQNNGV. The V end loses 6 bases and the J end loses 1 base, and a stretch of 22 bases separates them. From the cysteine through the phenylalanine, the CDR3 covers 19 amino acids. The DNA shown is the 57-base CDR3, in frame from base 1. cDNA was synthesized by template-switch 5'RACE using a primer carrying a 10-nucleotide random unique molecular identifier by which each TCR transcript was tagged. Each sequencing run produced over 190 million TCR-beta sequences covering 15-18 subjects. Total RNA was extracted with the RNeasy kit. TCR-beta VDJ regions were amplified with primers for the TCR constant region and the 5'RACE anchor, using the KAPA Real-time Library Amplification kit. Sample indexes and Illumina adaptors were added in a first PCR, after which library yield was increased in a second PCR. After purification with Ampure beads, the TCR product of roughly 650 bp was size-selected on a 2% E-gel SizeSelection system. Before pooling, library quality was assessed on a Bioanalyzer, concentration was determined with Qubit, and library quantification was performed with the Kapa Library Quantification kit. An Illumina HiSeq 2500 was used to sequence the libraries paired-end at 2 x 150 bp. To increase sequence diversity, 25-30% phiX was spiked into each library pool. As for how the authors treated the data: Quality-filtered reads were processed with the UMI-based MiGEC pipeline, which removed over 85% of raw TCR sequences during error correction. VDJ genes were aligned to IMGT germline references, and clonotypes were defined by unique CDR3 amino acid sequence plus V-J genes. Clonal expansion, Shannon diversity and CDR3 relatedness were evaluated with VDJtools (CalcPairwiseDistances, ClusterSamples), while phylogenetic trees were built in CLCbio workbench. Clones with at least 8 unique UMIs were defined as expanded, with this threshold being based on coefficient-of-variation modelling across technical triplicates. TCRdb reran the public reads through fastp at Q25 and MiXCR, keeping productive beta chains. Records with the same CDR3 protein are collapsed into one entry carrying the most frequent genes and DNA. The V and J calls come from TCRdb's annotation, not from the publication. Within this sample are about 81,000 distinct CDR3 sequences, with roughly 4.5% of them counted one time only. The ten largest clonotypes hold 5% to 6% of the sample.

This sample was included in a study of neurological immune-mediated disorders (dated by TCRdb to the late 2010s). A note on the overall study: Among the roughly 35 multiple sclerosis patients, approximately 30 had relapsing-remitting MS and 3 had secondary progressive MS. Using UMI-based sequencing, the study compared peripheral blood TCR-beta repertoires from patients with HTLV-I-associated myelopathy (HAM/TSP), patients with multiple sclerosis, and healthy controls. Alongside PBMC samples, the set of about 100 TCR-beta libraries contained longitudinal samples, technical triplicates, and paired CD4+ and CD8+ T-cell subsets that had been sorted. Longitudinal HAM/TSP donors and healthy donors each had 3 time-points at intervals of about 3-40 months. Of the roughly 68 subjects in the cohort, roughly 14 were HAM/TSP patients, roughly 35 were multiple sclerosis patients, and about 20 were healthy controls. The research as a whole found: No association of the MS cluster with clinical or MRI features was observed, and the need for larger cohorts was stated by the authors. TCR clonal expansion was highest in HAM/TSP patients and lowest in MS patients, with MS patients falling below even healthy controls. Phylogenetic analysis grouped repertoires from 18 of 34 MS patients into a cluster of related CDR3 sequences, suggesting a possible repertoire-level signature. No identical CDR3 amino acid sequences were shared among expanded clones across subjects, suggesting private TCR-beta repertoires in all groups.

Per the publication, the time point label means: longitudinal time-point 3. Unsorted PBMC libraries were generated from 2 million PBMCs stored in RNAlater at -80 °C until RNA extraction. Multiple sclerosis patients were enrolled in a US clinical protocol evaluating disease progression by magnetic resonance imaging. Peripheral blood was subjected to Ficoll-Hypaque density gradient centrifugation to isolate PBMCs, which were then cryopreserved in liquid nitrogen. The sample comprised PBMCs. The chain is made from TRBV11-2 and TRBJ2-6; tentative D gene TRBD1, with 6 bases matching. This clonotype was sampled from a woman in her sixties with multiple sclerosis. The encoded CDR3 is CASRTTGQSPSSGANVLTF. The nucleotide sequence is given as TGTGCCAGCAGAACGACCGGACAGAGTCCTTCTTCTGGGGCCAACGTCCTGACTTTC.